This T cell receptor beta chain was documented in a study of blood T cell repertoires in COVID-19 (dated by TCRdb to about 2020). Notes on the research overall: Samples from collaborators originated in the United States, Italy and Spain and spanned both the acute and convalescent phases of COVID-19. The prospective study material was composed of cDNA or gDNA derived from T cells, B-cell-depleted T cells, or PBMCs. The dataset comprised deeply sampled blood TCRbeta repertoires from subjects exposed to, actively infected with, or recovered from COVID-19. The repertoires were released in a freely available public database intended as a resource for research on the immune response to SARS-CoV-2. The samples were drawn from the first 160 participants of the ongoing ImmuneRACE study and from about 1,200 subjects provided by 6 global collaborators. Sample metadata almost always included a de-identified subject ID, COVID-19 status, age in years and sex. Where available, HLA class I and class II types were taken from metadata supplied by the sample provider and were not determined by assay-based typing.

General findings and caveats noted by the study authors: The quantity of clinical and demographic metadata differed by source and by participant and was supplied without curation.

One collaborating source in Seattle enrolled patients while the patients were actively infected and followed the patients over time throughout the course of disease. Each collaborating institution followed its own protocols to collect whole blood in K2EDTA tubes. Collaborator samples were shipped for TCRbeta analysis as frozen whole blood, isolated PBMCs, or DNA extracted from either sample type. A remark on this clone: Its antigen specificity is not known. Per-base qualities were not stored, and no clone one base away is much larger.

After removal of 1 base from V and 4 bases from J, the junction retains 4 bases not matched to a gene. CDR1 and CDR2 are read off the germline V gene (reference sequence) as LGHDT and YNNKEL. CDR3 length: 15 amino acids, cysteine to phenylalanine. Only CDR3 DNA is held: 45 bases, read in frame from base 1. TCRbeta CDR3 regions were amplified from genomic DNA by means of the immunoSEQ Assay, a bias-controlled multiplex PCR. In the source study's methods: The number of nucleated cells in each sample was estimated from the amplification of reference gene primers within the assay. Sequence reads were collapsed and filtered to measure the absolute abundance of every unique TCRbeta CDR3 rearrangement. For each sample, productive Simpson clonality was calculated as the square root of Simpson's diversity index over productive rearrangements. This immuneACCESS table, as held by TCRdb, lists in-frame sequences with V and J called but not all clones. Of the missing ones, under half trace to an unresolved V gene in checked studies; the others have no known cause. The V and J calls and the clone size are those of that table, but D and trimming were determined from the DNA. The sample profile shows around 170,000 clones; around nine tenths of them were found once. The leading ten clones occupy roughly 0.53% of the sample.

The sequencing sample was made of peripheral blood. The V and J segments used are TRBV3-1 (or the pseudogene TRBV3-2) and TRBJ2-1, with 7 bases matching TRBD1. This receptor was taken from a man aged 60 to 75 with COVID-19, enrolled during active disease. The CDR3 in this case is CASSQGAGGYNEQFF. The DNA sequence reads TGTGCCAGCAGCCAAGGCGCAGGGGGTTACAATGAGCAGTTCTTC.